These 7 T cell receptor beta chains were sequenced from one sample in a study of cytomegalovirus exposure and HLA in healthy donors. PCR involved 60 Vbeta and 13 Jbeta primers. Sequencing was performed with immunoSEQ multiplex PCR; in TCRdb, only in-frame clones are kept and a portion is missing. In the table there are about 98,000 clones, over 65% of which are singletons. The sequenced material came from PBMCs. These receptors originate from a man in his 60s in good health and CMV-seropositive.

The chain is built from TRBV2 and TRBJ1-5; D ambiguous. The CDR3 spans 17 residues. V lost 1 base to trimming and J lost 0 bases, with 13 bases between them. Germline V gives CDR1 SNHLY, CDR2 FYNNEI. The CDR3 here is CASSEDELAVSNQPQHF. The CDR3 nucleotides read TGTGCCAGCAGTGAAGACGAATTGGCAGTTAGCAATCAGCCCCAGCATTTT. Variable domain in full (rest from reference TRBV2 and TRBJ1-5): EPEVTQTPSHQVTQMGQEVILRCVPISNHLYFYWYRQILGQKVEFLVSFYNNEISEKSEIFDDQFSVERPDGSNFTLKIRSTKLEDSAMYFCASSEDELAVSNQPQHFGDGTRLSIL.

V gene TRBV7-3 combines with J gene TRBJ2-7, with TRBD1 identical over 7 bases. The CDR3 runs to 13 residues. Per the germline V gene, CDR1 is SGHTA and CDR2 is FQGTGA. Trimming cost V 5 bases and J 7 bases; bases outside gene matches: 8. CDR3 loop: CASSQQTGLEQYF. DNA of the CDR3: TGTGCCAGCAGCCAACAGACAGGGTTGGAGCAGTACTTC. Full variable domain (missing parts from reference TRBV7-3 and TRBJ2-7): GAGVSQTPSNKVTEKGKYVELRCDPISGHTALYWYRQSLGQGPEFLIYFQGTGAADDSGLPNDRFFAVRPEGSVSTLKIQRTERGDSAVYLCASSQQTGLEQYFGPGTRLTVT.

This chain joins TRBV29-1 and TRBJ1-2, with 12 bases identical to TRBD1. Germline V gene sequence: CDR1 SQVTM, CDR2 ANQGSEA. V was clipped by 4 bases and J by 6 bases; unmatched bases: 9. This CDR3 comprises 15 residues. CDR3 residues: CSVGLGGTGGHGYTF. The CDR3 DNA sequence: TGCAGCGTTGGGCTCGGGGGGACAGGGGGCCATGGCTACACCTTC.

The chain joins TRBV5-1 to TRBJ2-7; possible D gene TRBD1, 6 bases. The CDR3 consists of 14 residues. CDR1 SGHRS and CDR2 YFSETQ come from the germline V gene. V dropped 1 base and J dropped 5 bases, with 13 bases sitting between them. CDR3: CASSLWPGDDEQYF. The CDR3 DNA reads TGCGCCAGCAGCTTGTGGCCAGGGGATGACGAGCAGTACTTC.

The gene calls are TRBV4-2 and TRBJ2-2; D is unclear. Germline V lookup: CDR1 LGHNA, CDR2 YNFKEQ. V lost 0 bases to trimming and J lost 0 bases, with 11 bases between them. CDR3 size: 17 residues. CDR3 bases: TGTGCCAGCAGCCAAGATTCGCGAGTCGCGAACACCGGGGAGCTGTTTTTT. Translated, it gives CASSQDSRVANTGELFF.

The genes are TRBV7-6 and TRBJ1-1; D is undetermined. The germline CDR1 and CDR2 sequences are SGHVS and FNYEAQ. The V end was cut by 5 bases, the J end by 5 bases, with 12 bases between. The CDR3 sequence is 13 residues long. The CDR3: CASSIKAGTEAFF. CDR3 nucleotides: TGTGCCAGCAGCATAAAGGCCGGGACTGAAGCTTTCTTT.

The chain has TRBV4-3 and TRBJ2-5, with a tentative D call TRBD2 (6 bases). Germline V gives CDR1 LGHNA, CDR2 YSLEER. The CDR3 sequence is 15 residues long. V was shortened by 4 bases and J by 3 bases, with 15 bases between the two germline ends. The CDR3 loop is CASSRALAGKETQYF. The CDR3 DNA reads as TGCGCCAGCAGCCGAGCCCTGGCGGGGAAAGAGACCCAGTACTTC.